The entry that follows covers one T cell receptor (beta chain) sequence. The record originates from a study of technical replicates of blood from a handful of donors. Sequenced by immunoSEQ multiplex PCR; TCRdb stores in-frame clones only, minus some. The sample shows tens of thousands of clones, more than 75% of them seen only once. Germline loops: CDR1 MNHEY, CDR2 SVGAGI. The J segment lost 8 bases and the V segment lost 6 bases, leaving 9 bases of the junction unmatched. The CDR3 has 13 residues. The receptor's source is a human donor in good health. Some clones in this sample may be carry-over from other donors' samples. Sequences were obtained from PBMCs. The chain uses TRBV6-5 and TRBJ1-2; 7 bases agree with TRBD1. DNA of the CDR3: TGTGCCAGCAGCCAGACAGGGTGGCAGGGCTACACCTTC. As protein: CASSQTGWQGYTF.